This paragraph reports one T cell receptor (beta chain). Its antigen is unidentified. This sample was included in a study of shared clonotypes between healthy human individuals. Study results and limitations: Generation probabilities of non-shared clonotypes were lower (relative to those shared by all four donors). Across a handful of donors, naive CD4 shared 5% to 6%, naive CD8 more than 3%, memory CD4 2% to 2.5%, memory CD8 around 0.36%.

TCRdb keeps only in-frame clones here, not all; method: immunoSEQ multiplex PCR. The profile shows some 2.3 million clones, 90% to 95% of them singletons. Germline CDR1 reads SGHRS; CDR2 reads YFSETQ. Trimming took 2 bases from V and 4 from J, leaving 14 bases between them. CDR3 length equals 15 residues. The sequence derives from a man aged 18 to 29 in good health. Some clones in this sample may be carry-over from other donors' samples. This chain joins TRBV5-1 and TRBJ2-3; D is undetermined. The specimen was naive CD4+ T cells from PBMCs. Regarding subset: CD45RA+ positively selected. The CDR3 nucleotides read TGCGCCAGCAGCTTCAGTAGGACGGTGGCAGATACGCAGTATTTT. Its protein product is CASSFSRTVADTQYF.